The 6 T cell receptor beta chains given below trace back to one sample, sequenced in a study of shared clonotypes between healthy human individuals. Positively selected for CCR7, the CD45RO-negative cells used as naive CD8 cells excluded terminally differentiated effector memory CD45RA+ cells. The protocol was immunoSEQ multiplex PCR, while the TCRdb copy is restricted to in-frame clones and leaves out a portion. The sample holds about 1,900,000 clones, about 95% seen once. Material: naive CD8+ T cells sorted from blood. The receptors here all came from a man aged 18 to 29 in good health.

The chain carries TRBV7-9 and TRBJ2-7; D may be TRBD1 or TRBD2 (8 bases each). The CDR3 is 14 amino acids. Trimming removed 8 bases from V and 5 bases from J, with 19 bases in between. CDR1 is SEHNR and CDR2 is FQNEAQ in the germline V gene (reference sequence). CDR3 DNA: TGTGCCAGCGCGGGAGGACAGGGCATCGACGAGCAGTACTTC. This translates into CASAGGQGIDEQYF. Complete variable domain (other parts from reference TRBV7-9 and TRBJ2-7): DTGVSQNPRHKITKRGQNVTFRCDPISEHNRLYWYRQTLGQGPEFLTYFQNEAQLEKSRLLSDRFSAERPKGSFSTLEIQRTEQGDSAMYLCASAGGQGIDEQYFGPGTRLTVT.

This clone was recorded once. Within the sample, other DNA sequences also encode this same CDR3. V usage is TRBV14 and J usage is TRBJ2-7, with TRBD1 identical over 11 bases. The CDR3 is 14 residues long. Losses at the gene ends were 4 bases for V and 4 bases for J; bases not matched to a gene: 3. Germline CDR1 is SGHDN and CDR2 is FVKESK. Here the CDR3 DNA reads TGTGCCAGCAGCCCGGGGACAGGGGGATACGAGCAGTACTTC. It translates to CASSPGTGGYEQYF.

This chain connects TRBV6-5 to TRBJ2-7; perhaps TRBD2 as D (5 bases). The CDR3 spans 13 residues. Germline loops: CDR1 MNHEY, CDR2 SVGAGI. V was trimmed by 5 bases and J by 6 bases, leaving 14 bases between them. The CDR3: CASSALSRGEQYF. The CDR3 DNA reads as TGTGCCAGCAGTGCTCTATCTCGGGGCGAGCAGTACTTC.

V usage is TRBV9 and J usage is TRBJ1-2; D not certain. The CDR3 is made up of 14 amino acids. Germline CDR1 SGDLS, CDR2 YYNGEE. Trimming took 4 bases from V and 2 from J, leaving 12 bases between them. The CDR3 spells CASSTSGSNYGYTF. As DNA, the CDR3 is TGTGCCAGCAGCACCTCGGGGTCAAACTATGGCTACACCTTC. Based on the CDR3 plus reference TRBV9 and TRBJ1-2, the full variable domain is DSGVTQTPKHLITATGQRVTLRCSPRSGDLSVYWYQQSLDQGLQFLIQYYNGEERAKGNILERFSAQQFPDLHSELNLSSLELGDSALYFCASSTSGSNYGYTFGSGTRLTVV.

J is TRBJ2-3 and V is TRBV11-2; D might be TRBD1 or TRBD2, each matching 5 bases. CDR1 is SGHAT, CDR2 FQNNGV, per germline. The CDR3 extends over 16 amino acids. V lost 0 bases to trimming and J lost 3 bases, with 13 bases between them. The CDR3 spells CASSLDGGFSTDTQYF. CDR3 nucleotides: TGTGCCAGCAGCTTAGATGGGGGATTTAGTACAGATACGCAGTATTTT.

The chain employs TRBV5-4 and TRBJ2-1; TRBD2 matches at 13 bases. Germline trimming cut 4 bases from V and 0 bases from J; bases unmatched to any gene: 4. The CDR3 contains 17 residues. Germline CDR1 is SGHNT and CDR2 is YYREEE (reference sequence). The CDR3 DNA follows: TGTGCCAGCAGCGGGGGACTAGCGGGAAGCTCCTACAATGAGCAGTTCTTC. It codes for CASSGGLAGSSYNEQFF. The whole variable domain, filled in from reference TRBV5-4 and TRBJ2-1, reads ETGVTQSPTHLIKTRGQQVTLRCSSQSGHNTVSWYQQALGQGPQFIFQYYREEENGRGNFPPRFSGLQFPNYSSELNVNALELDDSALYLCASSGGLAGSSYNEQFFGPGTRLTVL.